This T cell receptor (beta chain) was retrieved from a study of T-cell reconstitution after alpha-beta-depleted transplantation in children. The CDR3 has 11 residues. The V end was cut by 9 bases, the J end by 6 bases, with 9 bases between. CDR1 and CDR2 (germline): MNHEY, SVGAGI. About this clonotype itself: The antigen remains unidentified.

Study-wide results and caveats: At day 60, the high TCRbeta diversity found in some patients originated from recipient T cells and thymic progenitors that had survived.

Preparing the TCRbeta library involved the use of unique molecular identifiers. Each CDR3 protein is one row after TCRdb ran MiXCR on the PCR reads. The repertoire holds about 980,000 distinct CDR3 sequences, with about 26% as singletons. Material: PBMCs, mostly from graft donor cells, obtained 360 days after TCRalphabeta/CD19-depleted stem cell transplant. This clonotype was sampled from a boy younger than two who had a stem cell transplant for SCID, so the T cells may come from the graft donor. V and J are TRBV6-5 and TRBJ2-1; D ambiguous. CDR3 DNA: TGTGCCAGTACACAGTCCAATGAGCAGTTCTTC. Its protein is CASTQSNEQFF.